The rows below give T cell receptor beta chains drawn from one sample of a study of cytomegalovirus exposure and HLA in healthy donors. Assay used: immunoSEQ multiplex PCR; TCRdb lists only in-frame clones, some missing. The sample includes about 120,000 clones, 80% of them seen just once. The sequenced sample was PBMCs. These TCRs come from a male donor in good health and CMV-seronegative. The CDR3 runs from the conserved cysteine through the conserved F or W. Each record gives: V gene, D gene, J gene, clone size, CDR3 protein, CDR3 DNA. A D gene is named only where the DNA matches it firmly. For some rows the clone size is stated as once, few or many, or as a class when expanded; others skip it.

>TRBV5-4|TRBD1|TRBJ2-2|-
CASSSGTGPHTGELFF
TGTGCCAGCAGCTCCGGGACAGGGCCCCACACCGGGGAGCTGTTTTTT
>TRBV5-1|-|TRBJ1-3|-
CASSLSNAGNTIYF
TGCGCCAGCAGCTTGTCTAACGCTGGAAACACCATATATTTT
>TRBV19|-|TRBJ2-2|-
CASRSTGKWSGELFF
TGTGCCAGTAGAAGTACAGGGAAATGGTCCGGGGAGCTGTTTTTT
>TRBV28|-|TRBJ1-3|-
CASGTITGNTIYF
TGTGCCAGCGGGACAATCACTGGAAACACCATATATTTT
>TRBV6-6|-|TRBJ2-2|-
CASSLGGGGELFF
TGTGCCAGCAGTTTGGGGGGAGGCGGGGAGCTGTTTTTT
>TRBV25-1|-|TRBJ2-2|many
CASSAQDLDTGELFF
TGTGCCAGCAGTGCACAGGACCTCGACACCGGGGAGCTGTTTTTT
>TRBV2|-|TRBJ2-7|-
CASEGQGLGEQYF
TGTGCCAGCGAGGGACAGGGACTAGGCGAGCAGTACTTC
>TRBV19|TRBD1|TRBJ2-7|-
CATRIGQGVTYEQYF
TGTGCCACCCGAATTGGACAGGGGGTGACCTACGAGCAGTACTTC
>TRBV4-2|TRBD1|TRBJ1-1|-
CASSLETGMNTEAFF
TGTGCCAGCAGCCTTGAGACAGGGATGAACACTGAAGCTTTCTTT
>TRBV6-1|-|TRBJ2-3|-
CASSESLLLDTDTQYF
TGTGCCAGCAGTGAAAGCCTCCTCCTAGACACAGATACGCAGTATTTT
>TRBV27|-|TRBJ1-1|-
CASSLVGGTEAFF
TGTGCCAGCAGTTTAGTCGGGGGCACTGAAGCTTTCTTT
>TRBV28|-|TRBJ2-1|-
CASSLEGVLSYNEQFF
TGTGCCAGCAGCCTAGAGGGAGTTCTCTCCTACAATGAGCAGTTCTTC
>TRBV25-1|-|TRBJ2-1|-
CASSDSSGSAEQFF
TGTGCCAGCAGTGATTCGTCGGGGTCGGCCGAGCAGTTCTTC
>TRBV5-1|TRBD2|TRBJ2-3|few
CASSRLAGGSDTQYF
TGCGCCAGCAGCCGACTAGCGGGGGGGTCAGATACGCAGTATTTT
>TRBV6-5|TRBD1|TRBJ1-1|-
CASRGRQGMNTEAFF
TGTGCCAGCAGAGGAAGACAGGGTATGAACACTGAAGCTTTCTTT
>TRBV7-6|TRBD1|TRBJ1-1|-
CASSKTGGTEAFF
TGTGCCAGCAGCAAGACAGGGGGCACTGAAGCTTTCTTT
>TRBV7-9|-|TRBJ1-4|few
CASSATGPGEKLFF
TGTGCCAGCAGCGCCACAGGGCCAGGTGAAAAACTGTTTTTT
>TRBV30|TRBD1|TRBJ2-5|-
CAWAQGAGETQYF
TGTGCCTGGGCCCAGGGGGCTGGAGAGACCCAGTACTTC
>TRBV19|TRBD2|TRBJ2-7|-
CASSMRGRLGNEQYF
TGTGCCAGTAGTATGCGCGGGAGGCTTGGAAACGAGCAGTACTTC
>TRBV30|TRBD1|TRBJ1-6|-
CAWDGQGGSPLHF
TGTGCCTGGGATGGACAGGGTGGTTCACCCCTCCACTTT
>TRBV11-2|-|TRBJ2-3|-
CASSLNLFSDTQYF
TGTGCCAGCAGCTTAAATCTGTTCTCAGATACGCAGTATTTT
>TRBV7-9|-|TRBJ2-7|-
CASRPTGEGEQYF
TGTGCCAGCAGACCTACCGGGGAAGGCGAGCAGTACTTC